These T cell receptor beta chains were read from a single sample in a study of breast tumors, draining lymph nodes, adjacent tissues. Each CDR3 protein gets one entry after TCRdb re-called the multiplex PCR reads with MiXCR. The repertoire includes under 85,000 distinct CDR3 sequences, roughly 19% of them detected once, and 2% to 3% sits in the top ten. Sequenced sample: axillary lymph node tissue. These receptors all come from a female donor with breast cancer. Some clones in this sample may be carry-over from other donors' samples. The CDR3 runs from the conserved cysteine through the conserved F or W. Each record gives: CDR3 length, clone size, J gene, D gene, V gene, CDR3 DNA, CDR3 protein. A D gene is named only where the DNA matches it firmly. Clone size, where shown, is once, few, many, or a class for clones that have expanded.

CDR3 length: 16
clone size: many
J gene: TRBJ2-3
D gene: NA
V gene: TRBV11-3
CDR3 DNA: TGTGCCAGCAGCTTAGGGTGGGGCGGGGGCACAGATACGCAGTATTTT
CDR3 protein: CASSLGWGGGTDTQYF

CDR3 length: 12
clone size: many
J gene: TRBJ1-4
D gene: NA
V gene: TRBV2
CDR3 DNA: TGTGCCAGCAGTGAGGGGTATGAAAAACTGTTTTTT
CDR3 protein: CASSEGYEKLFF

CDR3 length: 15
clone size: many
J gene: TRBJ1-2
D gene: NA
V gene: TRBV5-1
CDR3 DNA: TGCGCCAGCAGCCCCGGTGACAGGCAGGGTTATGGCTACACCTTC
CDR3 protein: CASSPGDRQGYGYTF

CDR3 length: 16
clone size: many
J gene: TRBJ1-5
D gene: TRBD1
V gene: TRBV6-2/TRBV6-3
CDR3 DNA: TGTGCCAGCGCTCGAGAACAGGGGGCAGTTAATCAGCCCCAGCATTTT
CDR3 protein: CASAREQGAVNQPQHF

CDR3 length: 13
clone size: many
J gene: TRBJ2-7
D gene: NA
V gene: TRBV20-1
CDR3 DNA: TGCAGTGCTGTCCCAGGGTTCCCCAACGAGCAGTACTTC
CDR3 protein: CSAVPGFPNEQYF

CDR3 length: 12
clone size: many
J gene: TRBJ1-2
D gene: TRBD1
V gene: TRBV20-1
CDR3 DNA: TGCAGTGCTAGGCTGACAGGGAATGGCTACACCTTC
CDR3 protein: CSARLTGNGYTF

CDR3 length: 14
clone size: NA
J gene: TRBJ1-5
D gene: NA
V gene: TRBV7-2
CDR3 DNA: TGTGCCGGCAGCTTAGCGGGGTTCAATCAGCCCCAGCATTTT
CDR3 protein: CAGSLAGFNQPQHF

CDR3 length: 13
clone size: NA
J gene: TRBJ1-2
D gene: NA
V gene: TRBV28
CDR3 DNA: TGTGCCAGCAGTCCCGGGACAAGCTATGGCTACACCTTC
CDR3 protein: CASSPGTSYGYTF

CDR3 length: 17
clone size: many
J gene: TRBJ2-1
D gene: TRBD2
V gene: TRBV5-4
CDR3 DNA: TGTGCCAGCAGCCCAGGGACTAGCGGGGCTACCTACAATGAGCAGTTCTTC
CDR3 protein: CASSPGTSGATYNEQFF

CDR3 length: 15
clone size: NA
J gene: TRBJ2-1
D gene: TRBD2
V gene: TRBV20-1
CDR3 DNA: TGCAGTGCTGGAGGGACTAGCGGGGGATTCAATGAGCAGTCCTTC
CDR3 protein: CSAGGTSGGFNEQSF

CDR3 length: 14
clone size: many
J gene: TRBJ1-2
D gene: TRBD1
V gene: TRBV7-9
CDR3 DNA: TGTGCCAGCAGCTCGGACAGGGGAGGGTATGGCTACACCTTC
CDR3 protein: CASSSDRGGYGYTF

CDR3 length: 12
clone size: many
J gene: TRBJ2-1
D gene: TRBD1
V gene: TRBV5-1
CDR3 DNA: TGCGCCAGCAGACAGACAGGGAATGAGCAGTTCTTC
CDR3 protein: CASRQTGNEQFF

CDR3 length: 15
clone size: many
J gene: TRBJ2-1
D gene: TRBD2
V gene: TRBV2
CDR3 DNA: TGTGCCAGCAGTGAATGGGGGGAGGGCTACAATGAGCAGTTCTTC
CDR3 protein: CASSEWGEGYNEQFF

CDR3 length: 16
clone size: many
J gene: TRBJ2-3
D gene: TRBD2
V gene: TRBV29-1
CDR3 DNA: TGCAGCGCCCCCAGGGCTAGCGGGAGGGTCCCAGATACGCAGTATTTT
CDR3 protein: CSAPRASGRVPDTQYF

CDR3 length: 11
clone size: many
J gene: TRBJ2-5
D gene: NA
V gene: TRBV12-3/TRBV12-4
CDR3 DNA: TGTGCCAGCAGCTTGGGAGAGACCCAGTACTTC
CDR3 protein: CASSLGETQYF

CDR3 length: 12
clone size: many
J gene: TRBJ1-2
D gene: NA
V gene: TRBV20-1
CDR3 DNA: TGCAGCGGACAGCAATCTAACTATGGCTACACCTTC
CDR3 protein: CSGQQSNYGYTF

CDR3 length: 16
clone size: many
J gene: TRBJ2-7
D gene: TRBD2
V gene: TRBV13
CDR3 DNA: TGTGCCAGCAGCTTAGGGCTAGCGGGAGAATGGAGCGAGCAGTACTTC
CDR3 protein: CASSLGLAGEWSEQYF

CDR3 length: 13
clone size: many
J gene: TRBJ2-3
D gene: NA
V gene: TRBV20-1
CDR3 DNA: TGCAGTGCGATCCCGGGGCCCACAGATACGCAGTATTTT
CDR3 protein: CSAIPGPTDTQYF

CDR3 length: 15
clone size: many
J gene: TRBJ2-5
D gene: NA
V gene: TRBV20-1
CDR3 DNA: TGCAGTGCTAGGGAACAGGGAACCTTCCAAGAGACCCAGTACTTC
CDR3 protein: CSAREQGTFQETQYF

CDR3 length: 14
clone size: many
J gene: TRBJ2-7
D gene: NA
V gene: TRBV7-2
CDR3 DNA: TGTGCCAGCAGGCGGGACCGGAGCTCCTACGAGCAGTACTTC
CDR3 protein: CASRRDRSSYEQYF

CDR3 length: 12
clone size: NA
J gene: TRBJ2-3
D gene: NA
V gene: TRBV28
CDR3 DNA: TGTGCCAGCAGTACGTACACAGATACGCAGTATTTT
CDR3 protein: CASSTYTDTQYF

CDR3 length: 16
clone size: many
J gene: TRBJ1-3
D gene: NA
V gene: TRBV9
CDR3 DNA: TGTGCCAGCAGCGTAGAGCAGACTCGGTGGGGAAACACCATATATTTT
CDR3 protein: CASSVEQTRWGNTIYF

CDR3 length: 14
clone size: many
J gene: TRBJ2-5
D gene: NA
V gene: TRBV7-9
CDR3 DNA: TGTGCCAGCAGGGAAGAGAGGGACAAAGAGACCCAGTACTTC
CDR3 protein: CASREERDKETQYF

CDR3 length: 15
clone size: many
J gene: TRBJ2-7
D gene: TRBD2
V gene: TRBV4-3
CDR3 DNA: TGCGCCAGCAGCCCCGGACTAGCGGGGATCTACGAGCAGTACTTC
CDR3 protein: CASSPGLAGIYEQYF

CDR3 length: 12
clone size: many
J gene: TRBJ2-7
D gene: NA
V gene: TRBV27
CDR3 DNA: TGTGCCAGCAGTTTGGGGGGCGACGAGCAGTACTTC
CDR3 protein: CASSLGGDEQYF

CDR3 length: 16
clone size: many
J gene: TRBJ2-5
D gene: NA
V gene: TRBV7-2
CDR3 DNA: TGTGCCAGCAGCCCTATCGGTGGGACATCCCAAGAGACCCAGTACTTC
CDR3 protein: CASSPIGGTSQETQYF

CDR3 length: 14
clone size: many
J gene: TRBJ2-7
D gene: TRBD1
V gene: TRBV5-1
CDR3 DNA: TGCGCCAGCAGCTTGGCGACAGGGGGGTACGAGCAGTACTTC
CDR3 protein: CASSLATGGYEQYF

CDR3 length: 16
clone size: many
J gene: TRBJ2-5
D gene: TRBD2
V gene: TRBV6-2/TRBV6-3
CDR3 DNA: TGTGCCAGCAGATGGAATATAGCGGGAGTGGAAGAGACCCAGTACTTC
CDR3 protein: CASRWNIAGVEETQYF

CDR3 length: 16
clone size: many
J gene: TRBJ2-5
D gene: NA
V gene: TRBV7-9
CDR3 DNA: TGTGCCAGCAGCAAGACTAGTGGGAGGCAGCGAGAGACCCAGTACTTC
CDR3 protein: CASSKTSGRQRETQYF

CDR3 length: 13
clone size: many
J gene: TRBJ2-7
D gene: NA
V gene: TRBV5-1
CDR3 DNA: TGCGCCAGCAGCTTGGAGGACGGGGAAGAGCAGTACTTC
CDR3 protein: CASSLEDGEEQYF

CDR3 length: 13
clone size: many
J gene: TRBJ2-7
D gene: NA
V gene: TRBV20-1
CDR3 DNA: TGCAGTGCTAGGGACGGGGGGCCCAGGGAGCAGTACTTC
CDR3 protein: CSARDGGPREQYF

CDR3 length: 15
clone size: once
J gene: TRBJ2-3
D gene: TRBD1
V gene: TRBV3-1
CDR3 DNA: TGTGCCAGCAGCCAAGGGACAGGGGTTTGGGATACGCAGTATTTT
CDR3 protein: CASSQGTGVWDTQYF

CDR3 length: 13
clone size: many
J gene: TRBJ1-2
D gene: NA
V gene: TRBV6-4
CDR3 DNA: TGTGCCAGCAGTGGAGGCCCGAATGGGGTCTACACCTTC
CDR3 protein: CASSGGPNGVYTF

CDR3 length: 16
clone size: many
J gene: TRBJ2-7
D gene: NA
V gene: TRBV11-2
CDR3 DNA: TGTGCCAGCAGCTCCCTAGCCGGGGCCAGAGGGTACGAGCAGTACTTC
CDR3 protein: CASSSLAGARGYEQYF

CDR3 length: 15
clone size: many
J gene: TRBJ2-7
D gene: TRBD1
V gene: TRBV6-6
CDR3 DNA: TGTGCCAGCAGTTACCTACAGGGGGTTTCCTACGAGCAGTACTTC
CDR3 protein: CASSYLQGVSYEQYF

CDR3 length: 11
clone size: many
J gene: TRBJ1-4
D gene: NA
V gene: TRBV30
CDR3 DNA: TGTGCCTGGGCCCAGGGTGAAAAACTGTTTTTT
CDR3 protein: CAWAQGEKLFF

CDR3 length: 14
clone size: many
J gene: TRBJ2-3
D gene: TRBD2
V gene: TRBV7-9
CDR3 DNA: TGTGCCAGCTCCGGGAGGGGGTGGCCAGATACGCAGTATTTT
CDR3 protein: CASSGRGWPDTQYF

CDR3 length: 14
clone size: many
J gene: TRBJ2-7
D gene: NA
V gene: TRBV9
CDR3 DNA: TGTGCCAGCAGCGTAGCCGAGGACAGCTACGAGCAGTACTTC
CDR3 protein: CASSVAEDSYEQYF

CDR3 length: 17
clone size: many
J gene: TRBJ2-3
D gene: NA
V gene: TRBV20-1
CDR3 DNA: TGCAGCGCCCTCAGGGGGGCGGCTAGCGGTCGAAGGGATACGCAGTATTTT
CDR3 protein: CSALRGAASGRRDTQYF

CDR3 length: 12
clone size: many
J gene: TRBJ2-1
D gene: NA
V gene: TRBV9
CDR3 DNA: TGTGCCAGCAGCGTAGAGAACAATGAGCAGTTCTTC
CDR3 protein: CASSVENNEQFF

CDR3 length: 12
clone size: many
J gene: TRBJ2-7
D gene: NA
V gene: TRBV6-2/TRBV6-3
CDR3 DNA: TGTGCCAGCAGTGGGGGAACCTACGAGCAGTACTTC
CDR3 protein: CASSGGTYEQYF

CDR3 length: 14
clone size: many
J gene: TRBJ2-5
D gene: NA
V gene: TRBV11-3
CDR3 DNA: TGTGCCAGCAGCTTACGGGCGGCGCTCGATCGCCAGTACTTC
CDR3 protein: CASSLRAALDRQYF